The rows below give T cell receptor beta chains drawn from one sample of a study of blood T cells in healthy people across ages. TCRdb re-derived calls from the 5' RACE reads in MiXCR, one entry per CDR3 protein. The repertoire holds hundreds of thousands of distinct CDR3 sequences, 40% to 50% seen once, with about 32% in the top ten. The sequenced sample was blood. These receptors all come from an elderly man in good health. CDR3s include the opening cysteine and the closing phenylalanine or tryptophan. Fields, in order: J gene, clone size, D gene, V gene, CDR3 protein, CDR3 DNA. D genes are given only for firm matches. Size is stated for part of the rows, as once, few or many counts, or as a class when the clone is expanded.

j_gene: TRBJ2-7; abundance: NA; d_gene: TRBD1; v_gene: TRBV12-3/TRBV12-4; CDR3aa: CATGTGGNYKQYF; CDR3nt: TGTGCCACTGGGACAGGGGGTAACTACAAGCAGTACTTC
j_gene: TRBJ2-1; abundance: few; d_gene: NA; v_gene: TRBV28; CDR3aa: CASSIQGPPYNEQFF; CDR3nt: TGTGCCAGCTCAATCCAGGGTCCCCCCTACAATGAGCAGTTCTTC
j_gene: TRBJ1-2; abundance: NA; d_gene: TRBD1; v_gene: TRBV6-5; CDR3aa: CASSPTGDGYTF; CDR3nt: TGTGCCAGCAGTCCGACAGGGGACGGCTACACCTTC
j_gene: TRBJ2-1; abundance: NA; d_gene: TRBD1; v_gene: TRBV18; CDR3aa: CASSPRTGEYNEQFF; CDR3nt: TGTGCCAGCTCACCACGGACAGGGGAATACAATGAGCAGTTCTTC
j_gene: TRBJ2-1; abundance: NA; d_gene: TRBD1; v_gene: TRBV5-1; CDR3aa: CASSLDGQGAAGQFF; CDR3nt: TGCGCCAGCAGCTTGGATGGGCAGGGGGCGGCTGGGCAGTTCTTC
j_gene: TRBJ2-1; abundance: NA; d_gene: NA; v_gene: TRBV7-3; CDR3aa: CVSSLYEGGAGNEQFF; CDR3nt: TGTGTCAGCAGCTTATACGAAGGGGGCGCGGGGAATGAGCAGTTCTTC
j_gene: TRBJ2-7; abundance: few; d_gene: NA; v_gene: TRBV15; CDR3aa: CATSRGTSMGYEQYF; CDR3nt: TGTGCCACCAGCAGAGGAACGTCTATGGGTTACGAGCAGTACTTC
j_gene: TRBJ1-2; abundance: NA; d_gene: NA; v_gene: TRBV20-1; CDR3aa: CSARDAQPRYGYTF; CDR3nt: TGCAGTGCTAGAGACGCACAACCACGGTATGGCTACACCTTC
j_gene: TRBJ2-1; abundance: few; d_gene: NA; v_gene: TRBV20-1; CDR3aa: CSAREPTSYNEQFF; CDR3nt: TGCAGTGCTAGGGAGCCCACTAGCTACAATGAGCAGTTCTTC
j_gene: TRBJ2-5; abundance: NA; d_gene: NA; v_gene: TRBV6-2/TRBV6-3; CDR3aa: CASSYEGSSIETQYF; CDR3nt: TGTGCCAGCAGTTACGAGGGATCGTCAATCGAGACCCAGTACTTC
j_gene: TRBJ2-5; abundance: NA; d_gene: NA; v_gene: TRBV7-8; CDR3aa: CASSHKERETQYF; CDR3nt: TGTGCCAGCAGCCATAAAGAACGGGAGACCCAGTACTTC
j_gene: TRBJ2-5; abundance: NA; d_gene: NA; v_gene: TRBV7-8; CDR3aa: CASSPRFGETQYF; CDR3nt: TGTGCCAGCAGCCCCCGTTTTGGCGAGACCCAGTACTTC
j_gene: TRBJ1-6; abundance: few; d_gene: TRBD1; v_gene: TRBV11-2; CDR3aa: CASSLDVRGQVYNSPLHF; CDR3nt: TGTGCCAGCAGCTTAGACGTCAGGGGGCAGGTTTATAATTCACCCCTCCACTTT
j_gene: TRBJ2-5; abundance: few; d_gene: NA; v_gene: TRBV10-3; CDR3aa: CAISEGVAETQYF; CDR3nt: TGTGCCATCAGTGAGGGGGTAGCGGAGACCCAGTACTTC
j_gene: TRBJ2-1; abundance: once; d_gene: NA; v_gene: TRBV9; CDR3aa: CASSVDSGLYNEQFF; CDR3nt: TGTGCCAGCAGCGTAGACAGCGGACTCTACAATGAGCAGTTCTTC
j_gene: TRBJ1-4; abundance: NA; d_gene: NA; v_gene: TRBV29-1; CDR3aa: CSVSGPPGQPNEKLFF; CDR3nt: TGCAGCGTTAGTGGGCCCCCAGGGCAACCTAATGAAAAACTGTTTTTT
j_gene: TRBJ2-5; abundance: NA; d_gene: TRBD2; v_gene: TRBV7-9; CDR3aa: CASSSGSVGGGPQETQYF; CDR3nt: TGTGCCAGCAGCTCGGGGTCCGTGGGCGGGGGACCCCAAGAGACCCAGTACTTC
j_gene: TRBJ2-7; abundance: few; d_gene: NA; v_gene: TRBV28; CDR3aa: CASSFTMNYEQYF; CDR3nt: TGTGCCAGCAGTTTTACAATGAATTACGAGCAGTACTTC
j_gene: TRBJ1-1; abundance: few; d_gene: NA; v_gene: TRBV5-6; CDR3aa: CASSFEALNTEAFF; CDR3nt: TGTGCCAGCAGCTTCGAAGCCCTGAACACTGAAGCTTTCTTT
j_gene: TRBJ2-6; abundance: many; d_gene: NA; v_gene: TRBV4-2; CDR3aa: CASSQEGVGGANVLTF; CDR3nt: TGTGCCAGCAGCCAAGAAGGCGTTGGCGGGGCCAACGTCCTGACTTTC
j_gene: TRBJ1-1; abundance: NA; d_gene: NA; v_gene: TRBV6-5; CDR3aa: CASSSGGRGAFF; CDR3nt: TGTGCCAGCAGTTCGGGGGGGCGAGGAGCTTTCTTT
j_gene: TRBJ2-1; abundance: few; d_gene: TRBD2; v_gene: TRBV7-3; CDR3aa: CASSPRTSRYSYNEQFF; CDR3nt: TGTGCCAGCAGCCCGAGGACTAGCCGGTACTCCTACAATGAGCAGTTCTTC
j_gene: TRBJ2-1; abundance: many; d_gene: NA; v_gene: TRBV7-2; CDR3aa: CASSLVDSSYNEQFF; CDR3nt: TGTGCCAGCAGCTTAGTAGATAGCTCCTACAATGAGCAGTTCTTC
j_gene: TRBJ2-1; abundance: NA; d_gene: TRBD2; v_gene: TRBV7-2; CDR3aa: CASSTTARWAGDEFF; CDR3nt: TGTGCCAGCAGCACCACTGCGCGGTGGGCGGGGGATGAGTTCTTC
j_gene: TRBJ2-3; abundance: NA; d_gene: NA; v_gene: TRBV6-5; CDR3aa: CASSYKYTDTQYF; CDR3nt: TGTGCCAGCAGTTACAAGTACACAGATACGCAGTATTTT
j_gene: TRBJ2-5; abundance: NA; d_gene: TRBD2; v_gene: TRBV11-3; CDR3aa: CASTPDGSGSEQYF; CDR3nt: TGTGCCAGCACCCCAGATGGTAGCGGGAGTGAGCAGTACTTC
j_gene: TRBJ2-7; abundance: NA; d_gene: TRBD2; v_gene: TRBV13; CDR3aa: CASSLGLDLAGGTYEQYF; CDR3nt: TGTGCCAGCAGCTTAGGCCTCGATTTAGCGGGGGGCACCTACGAGCAGTACTTC